What follows is one TCR beta chain and its context. Relapsing-remitting disease, either stable or active, was present in the multiple sclerosis controls, who were treatment-naive patients. TEMRA cells were FACS-enriched, and CD8+ and CD4+ T cells were isolated negatively. The CDR3 is made up of 16 amino acids. The data were obtained in a study of CD8 T cells in Susac syndrome. The authors reverse transcribed roughly 0.5 to 1 ug RNA with random hexamers. Multiplex immunoSEQ PCR targeted 54 Vbeta and 13 Jbeta TCR beta segments. TCRdb used MiXCR to reprocess the immunoSEQ multiplex PCR reads, holding one entry per CDR3 protein. This table holds about 250,000 distinct CDR3 sequences, 93% found once.

The receptor was derived from a human donor with multiple sclerosis. The gene calls are TRBV21-1 and TRBJ2-5; TRBD1, as called in the table, went unchecked against the DNA. TRBV21-1 represents a pseudogene. Material for sequencing was CD4+ T cells from PBMCs. The CDR3 is CASSKSPETDQETQYF. The CDR3 DNA follows: TGTGCCAGCAGCAAATCACCCGAGACAGATCAAGAGACCCAGTACTTC.